A selection of T cell receptor beta chains follows, all from one sample in a study of blood T cell repertoires in COVID-19. Generated by immunoSEQ multiplex PCR, the TCRdb table keeps only in-frame clones and is missing some. The sample lists approximately 250,000 clones; 91% were seen once. What was sequenced was PBMCs or T cells enriched from blood (not recorded which). The source is a middle-aged man who had been exposed to COVID-19. CDR3s include the opening cysteine and the closing phenylalanine or tryptophan. Each record gives: D gene, clone size, V gene, J gene, CDR3 protein, CDR3 DNA. A D gene is named only where the DNA matches it firmly. Some rows have no size entry. The others give once, few or many, or a class for an expanded clone.

d_gene: TRBD1; abundance: NA; v_gene: TRBV2; j_gene: TRBJ1-5; CDR3aa: CASRGSDRANQPQHF; CDR3nt: TGTGCCAGCAGGGGCTCCGACAGGGCAAATCAGCCCCAGCATTTT
d_gene: NA; abundance: NA; v_gene: TRBV29-1; j_gene: TRBJ2-5; CDR3aa: CSTHRNQETQYF; CDR3nt: TGCAGCACCCACAGGAACCAAGAGACCCAGTACTTC
d_gene: NA; abundance: NA; v_gene: TRBV11-2; j_gene: TRBJ2-2; CDR3aa: CASSSTLGGELFF; CDR3nt: TGTGCCAGCAGCTCCACTCTTGGCGGGGAGCTGTTTTTT
d_gene: NA; abundance: NA; v_gene: TRBV6-5; j_gene: TRBJ1-3; CDR3aa: CASRSDSRSGNTIYF; CDR3nt: TGTGCCAGCAGATCAGACAGTCGCTCTGGAAACACCATATATTTT
d_gene: TRBD1; abundance: NA; v_gene: TRBV7-9; j_gene: TRBJ2-7; CDR3aa: CASSLGEVRTGFTYEQYF; CDR3nt: TGTGCCAGCAGCTTAGGTGAAGTAAGGACAGGATTTACCTACGAGCAGTACTTC
d_gene: TRBD2; abundance: once; v_gene: TRBV28; j_gene: TRBJ2-1; CDR3aa: CASSNPLGAGGPDHSYNEQFF; CDR3nt: TGTGCCAGCAGTAACCCCCTGGGAGCGGGAGGGCCGGATCACTCCTACAATGAGCAGTTCTTC
d_gene: TRBD2; abundance: once; v_gene: TRBV7-6; j_gene: TRBJ2-1; CDR3aa: CASSLYRWTSGYNEQFF; CDR3nt: TGTGCCAGCAGCTTATATCGGTGGACTAGCGGATACAATGAGCAGTTCTTC
d_gene: TRBD1; abundance: NA; v_gene: TRBV9; j_gene: TRBJ1-2; CDR3aa: CASSDMLRTGSYGYTF; CDR3nt: TGTGCCAGCAGTGACATGCTGCGGACAGGGTCCTATGGCTACACCTTC
d_gene: NA; abundance: NA; v_gene: TRBV5-1; j_gene: TRBJ1-2; CDR3aa: CASRAGDRDGRDTF; CDR3nt: TGCGCCAGCAGGGCAGGGGACCGGGACGGCCGGGACACCTTC
d_gene: TRBD2; abundance: NA; v_gene: TRBV10-2; j_gene: TRBJ2-1; CDR3aa: CASSEGAGVYNEQFF; CDR3nt: TGCGCCAGCAGTGAAGGAGCGGGAGTCTACAATGAGCAGTTCTTC
d_gene: NA; abundance: few; v_gene: TRBV19; j_gene: TRBJ2-2; CDR3aa: CASSAQNTGELFF; CDR3nt: TGTGCCAGTAGTGCACAGAACACCGGGGAGCTGTTTTTT
d_gene: NA; abundance: NA; v_gene: TRBV5-1; j_gene: TRBJ2-7; CDR3aa: CASSLLQDQVPHEQYF; CDR3nt: TGCGCCAGCAGCTTGTTACAGGACCAAGTCCCGCACGAGCAGTACTTC
d_gene: TRBD2; abundance: NA; v_gene: TRBV9; j_gene: TRBJ2-1; CDR3aa: CASSLSTSGRSYNEQFF; CDR3nt: TGTGCCAGCAGCTTATCGACTAGCGGGAGATCCTACAATGAGCAGTTCTTC
d_gene: NA; abundance: NA; v_gene: TRBV12-3/TRBV12-4; j_gene: TRBJ1-1; CDR3aa: CASSAGDYRAAFF; CDR3nt: TGTGCCAGCAGTGCGGGAGACTACAGAGCGGCTTTCTTT
d_gene: NA; abundance: NA; v_gene: TRBV5-1; j_gene: TRBJ2-7; CDR3aa: CASSLDFPPYEQYF; CDR3nt: TGCGCCAGCAGCTTGGACTTTCCCCCCTACGAGCAGTACTTC
d_gene: NA; abundance: NA; v_gene: TRBV5-4; j_gene: TRBJ2-7; CDR3aa: CASSLFTGEQYF; CDR3nt: TGTGCCAGCAGCCTCTTTACAGGAGAGCAGTACTTC
d_gene: TRBD2; abundance: NA; v_gene: TRBV6-2/TRBV6-3; j_gene: TRBJ2-1; CDR3aa: CASSYILAGLYNEQFF; CDR3nt: TGTGCCAGCAGTTACATACTAGCGGGGCTCTACAATGAGCAGTTCTTC
d_gene: NA; abundance: few; v_gene: TRBV3-1/TRBV3-2; j_gene: TRBJ2-1; CDR3aa: CASSQARGWNEQFF; CDR3nt: TGTGCCAGCAGCCAAGCCAGGGGCTGGAATGAGCAGTTCTTC
d_gene: TRBD2; abundance: NA; v_gene: TRBV9; j_gene: TRBJ2-1; CDR3aa: CASSEPGGGHNEQFF; CDR3nt: TGTGCCAGCAGCGAGCCGGGGGGTGGACACAATGAGCAGTTCTTC
d_gene: NA; abundance: NA; v_gene: TRBV5-1; j_gene: TRBJ2-5; CDR3aa: CASSPRGQQETQYF; CDR3nt: TGCGCCAGCAGTCCGCGGGGGCAGCAAGAGACCCAGTACTTC
d_gene: TRBD1; abundance: NA; v_gene: TRBV28; j_gene: TRBJ2-1; CDR3aa: CASSPRGTGGDEQFF; CDR3nt: TGTGCCAGCAGTCCCCGCGGGACAGGGGGCGATGAGCAGTTCTTC